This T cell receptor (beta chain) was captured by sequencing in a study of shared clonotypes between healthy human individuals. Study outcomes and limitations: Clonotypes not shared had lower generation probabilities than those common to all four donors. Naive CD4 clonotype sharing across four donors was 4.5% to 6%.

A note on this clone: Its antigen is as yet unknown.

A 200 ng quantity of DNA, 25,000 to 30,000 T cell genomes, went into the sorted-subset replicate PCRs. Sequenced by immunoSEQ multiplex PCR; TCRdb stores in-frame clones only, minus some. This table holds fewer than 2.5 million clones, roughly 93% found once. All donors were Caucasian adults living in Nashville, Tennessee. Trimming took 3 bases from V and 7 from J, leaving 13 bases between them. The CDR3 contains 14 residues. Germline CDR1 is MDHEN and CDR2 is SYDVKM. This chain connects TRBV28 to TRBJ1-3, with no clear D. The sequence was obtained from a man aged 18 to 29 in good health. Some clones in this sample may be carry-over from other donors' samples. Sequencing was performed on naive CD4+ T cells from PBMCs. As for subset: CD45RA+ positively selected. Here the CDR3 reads CASSFAPKWNTIYF. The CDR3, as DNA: TGTGCCAGCAGTTTTGCTCCCAAGTGGAACACCATATATTTT.